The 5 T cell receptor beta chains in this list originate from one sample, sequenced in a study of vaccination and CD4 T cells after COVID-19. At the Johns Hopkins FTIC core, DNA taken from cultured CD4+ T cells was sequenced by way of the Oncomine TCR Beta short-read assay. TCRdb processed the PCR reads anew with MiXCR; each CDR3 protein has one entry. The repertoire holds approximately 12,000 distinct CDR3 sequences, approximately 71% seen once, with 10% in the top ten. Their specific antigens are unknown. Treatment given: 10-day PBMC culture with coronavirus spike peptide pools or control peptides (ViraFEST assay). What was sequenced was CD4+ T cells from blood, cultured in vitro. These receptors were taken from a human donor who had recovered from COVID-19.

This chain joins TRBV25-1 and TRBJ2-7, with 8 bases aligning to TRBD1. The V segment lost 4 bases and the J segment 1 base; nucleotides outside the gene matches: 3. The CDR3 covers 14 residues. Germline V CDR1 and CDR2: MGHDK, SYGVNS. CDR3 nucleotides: TGTGCCAGCAGTGCCGGACAGGGTTCCTACGAGCAGTACTTC. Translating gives CASSAGQGSYEQYF.

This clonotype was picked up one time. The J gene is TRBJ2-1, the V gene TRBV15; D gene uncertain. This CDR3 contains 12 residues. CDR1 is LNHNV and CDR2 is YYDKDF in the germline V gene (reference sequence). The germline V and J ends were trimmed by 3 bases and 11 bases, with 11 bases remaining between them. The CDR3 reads CATSSPQRQQFF. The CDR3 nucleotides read TGTGCCACCAGCAGTCCCCAGCGCCAGCAGTTCTTC.

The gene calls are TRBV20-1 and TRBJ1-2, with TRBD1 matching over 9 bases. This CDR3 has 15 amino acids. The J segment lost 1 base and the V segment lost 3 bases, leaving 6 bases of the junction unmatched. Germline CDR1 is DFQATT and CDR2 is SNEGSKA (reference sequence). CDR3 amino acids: CSARGRDRDNYGYTF. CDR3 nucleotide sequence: TGCAGTGCTAGGGGCAGGGACAGGGATAACTATGGCTACACCTTC.

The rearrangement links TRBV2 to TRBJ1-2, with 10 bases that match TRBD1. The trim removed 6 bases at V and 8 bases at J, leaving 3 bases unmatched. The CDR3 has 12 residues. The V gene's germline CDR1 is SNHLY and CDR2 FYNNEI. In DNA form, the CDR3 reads TGTGCCAGCAGAGCGGGACAGGGGGGCTACACCTTC. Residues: CASRAGQGGYTF.

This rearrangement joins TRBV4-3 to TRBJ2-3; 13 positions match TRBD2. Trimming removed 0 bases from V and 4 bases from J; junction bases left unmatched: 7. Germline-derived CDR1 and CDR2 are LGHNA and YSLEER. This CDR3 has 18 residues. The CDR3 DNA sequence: TGCGCCAGCAGCCAAGATAGCCCGACTAGCGGGAGGCCAGATACGCAGTATTTT. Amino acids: CASSQDSPTSGRPDTQYF.